Presented here are 16 T cell receptor beta chains from one specimen sequenced in a study of tumor-infiltrating lymphocytes in primary liver carcinoma (dated by TCRdb to 2016 to 2017). Sequencing took place on an Illumina HiSeq 2500. A constant-region primer and ProtoScript II reverse transcriptase were used to reverse-transcribe TCRbeta-specific cDNA from 500 ng total RNA. Three nested multiplex PCR rounds, following a slightly modified ARM-PCR procedure, were used to build the TCRbeta libraries. Multiplex TRBV1-TRBV30 forward primers and a Cbeta reverse primer were used in the first two PCR rounds, each of which was run for around 9 cycles. Using fastp at Q25 and MiXCR, TCRdb reprocessed the public reads and kept productive beta chains. All rows with the same CDR3 protein become a single entry with the most common DNA and genes. This sample comprises 95,000 to 100,000 distinct CDR3 sequences, more than 65% of them detected only once. The top ten hold 10% to 15% of the sample.

Without any cell sorting, total RNA and DNA were extracted together from roughly 21-30 mg of bulk tissue using the AllPrep DNA/RNA mini kit. The specimen sequenced was liver tumor tissue from sampling region 2. The cell subset or site label, read with the paper, signifies: tumor region T2, inferior pole. These receptors all stem from an older woman with primary liver carcinoma and hepatitis B virus infection.

This clonotype appeared many times. V usage is TRBV11-2 and J usage is TRBJ2-1; D uncertain. The CDR3 totals 14 residues. Germline V gives CDR1 SGHAT, CDR2 FQNNGV. The V end lost 7 bases, the J end lost 6 bases, and 16 bases lay between the germline ends. The CDR3 sequence is CASTLTPTGNEQFF. The CDR3 coding sequence is TGTGCCAGCACCCTGACCCCCACCGGCAATGAGCAGTTCTTC.

On this clonotype: A much larger clone differs from this one at a single base, so this may be a read error. The chain uses TRBV28 and TRBJ1-5; D might be TRBD1 or TRBD2, each matching 5 bases. The closer fit of TRBJ2-3 to the DNA end suggests the J call may be wrong. The CDR3 is 14 residues long. CDR1 is MDHEN, CDR2 SYDVKM, per germline. The CDR3 is CASSLWGRNQPQYF. Here the CDR3 DNA reads TGTGCCAGCAGTTTGTGGGGACGCAATCAGCCCCAGTATTTT.

Points on this clonotype: This CDR3 is missing its conserved last phenylalanine or tryptophan, likely due to a read error. The chain couples TRBV12-3 or TRBV12-4 to TRBJ1-3; D call uncertain. V dropped 7 bases and J dropped 0 bases, with 10 bases sitting between them. The CDR3 consists of 14 residues. Here the CDR3 DNA reads TGTGCCAGCAATGACCCCTTCTCTGGAAACACCATATATTCT. Its protein is CASNDPFSGNTIYS.

V usage is TRBV5-1 and J usage is TRBJ2-3; 7 nucleotides match TRBD2. CDR1 and CDR2 from the germline V gene are SGHRS and YFSETQ. Germline trimming cut 4 bases from V and 3 bases from J; bases unmatched to any gene: 8. CDR3 length: 15 residues. In DNA, the CDR3 is TGCGCCAGCAGCCCCCAGGCGGGAGTGACAGATACGCAGTATTTT. It encodes CASSPQAGVTDTQYF.

Notes on this clonotype: No conserved phenylalanine or tryptophan is present at the end of the CDR3, so a read error is the likely explanation. The genes are TRBV11-2 and TRBJ2-3, with D maybe TRBD1 (5 bases). Trimming stripped 5 bases from V and 4 bases from J, with 22 bases between. Germline V lookup: CDR1 SGHAT, CDR2 FQNNGV. The CDR3 covers 17 residues. The CDR3 is CASSLGVLTYTSDTQYL. The CDR3 coding sequence is TGTGCCAGCAGCCTAGGGGTACTAACGTACACGTCAGATACGCAGTATTTG.

A few counts support this clonotype. The chain is built from TRBV28 and TRBJ2-7, with 8 bases aligning to TRBD2. CDR1 and CDR2 from the germline V gene are MDHEN and SYDVKM. The ends lost 4 bases at V and 5 bases at J; junction bases unmatched: 10. The CDR3 extends over 15 amino acids. The CDR3 sequence is CASSSPSPLADEQYF. CDR3 nucleotides: TGTGCCAGCAGTTCCCCTTCACCACTAGCGGACGAGCAGTACTTC.

This clonotype was recorded a few times. The chain combines TRBV2 with TRBJ2-7, with 13 bases aligning to TRBD2. Unmatched junction bases numbered 1, after V lost 2 bases and J lost 3 bases. Per germline, CDR1 SNHLY and CDR2 FYNNEI. CDR3 length: 15 amino acids. This chain's CDR3 is CASSERLAGGYEQYF. The CDR3 DNA is TGTGCCAGCAGTGAACGACTAGCGGGGGGCTACGAGCAGTACTTC.

This chain joins TRBV19 and TRBJ2-1, with 14 nucleotides matching TRBD2. This CDR3 is built from 15 residues. Losses at the gene ends were 6 bases for V and 6 bases for J; bases not matched to a gene: 4. Germline CDR1 reads LNHDA; CDR2 reads SQIVND (reference sequence). The CDR3 DNA reads TGTGCCAGTAGGACGGGACTAGCGGGAGTCAATGAGCAGTTCTTC. This encodes CASRTGLAGVNEQFF.

About this clonotype: The CDR3 does not end in the conserved phenylalanine or tryptophan, so this is likely a read error. This chain connects TRBV6-5 to TRBJ1-1; a weak D match, TRBD1 (5 bases). Germline CDR1 is MNHEY and CDR2 is SVGAGI. This CDR3 has 15 amino acids. This CDR3 reads CVSSTQGRQNTEAFL. CDR3 DNA: TGTGTCAGCAGTACTCAGGGACGGCAGAACACTGAAGCTTTCTTA.

Points on this clonotype: Germline is not matched at one junction end, which may reflect a read error. The V gene is TRBV11-2, the J gene TRBJ2-7, with D unclear. The CDR3 is 18 residues long. The germline V gene encodes CDR1 SGHAT and CDR2 FQNNGV. CDR3 sequence reads: CSSSLDWVSLVGPYEQYF. The DNA of the CDR3 is TGTTCCAGCAGCTTAGATTGGGTCAGCCTAGTGGGTCCCTACGAGCAGTACTTC.

For this clonotype: Being one base from a much bigger clone, this may be a read error. CDR3 sequence (DNA): TGTGCCAGCAGCCAAGAAGGGCCAGTAGACACCGGGGAGCTGTTTTTT. Translated: CASSQEGPVDTGELFF. V gene TRBV14 combines with J gene TRBJ2-2; D unclear. Germline CDR1 reads SGHDN; CDR2 reads FVKESK. The CDR3 covers 16 residues. V was shortened by 0 bases and J by 3 bases, with 11 bases between the two germline ends.

Note on this clonotype: A read error may produce the germline difference seen at one junction end. This chain links TRBV29-1 with TRBJ2-3, with D unresolved. TRBJ1-5 explains the end of the DNA better; the J call may be wrong. The CDR3 length is 15 residues. In germline, CDR1 is SQVTM, CDR2 ANQGSEA. In DNA form, the CDR3 reads TGCATCGTTGAACCGACTAGCGGGAGCACTGATACGCAGCATTTT. It codes for CIVEPTSGSTDTQHF.

A word on this clonotype: A much larger clone differs from this one at a single base, so this may be a read error. The V call is TRBV14, the J call TRBJ2-2; no firm D call. There are 17 residues in the CDR3. Germline V gene lookup returns CDR1 SGHDN and CDR2 FVKESK. CDR3 sequence reads: CATSQVLTFGDTGELFF. The DNA of the CDR3 is TGTGCCACCAGCCAAGTTCTCACGTTTGGGGACACCGGGGAGCTGTTTTTT.

The chain employs TRBV4-2 and TRBJ2-7, with 9 bases lining up with TRBD2. This CDR3 contains 17 residues. Germline CDR1 and CDR2: LGHNA and YNFKEQ. V shed 6 bases, J shed 1 base, and the junction held 13 bases outside the gene matches. The CDR3 here is CASSRGDGLARSYEQYF. CDR3 bases: TGTGCCAGCAGTCGAGGGGATGGACTAGCGCGTTCCTACGAGCAGTACTTC.

To note about this clonotype: The conserved phenylalanine or tryptophan is not found at the CDR3 terminus, so this likely reflects a read error. The limits of the CDR3 on the DNA are not certain, so only TCRdb's listed CDR3 is given. This sequence joins TRBV6-6 and TRBJ1-5. From germline, CDR1 is MNHNY and CDR2 SVGAGI (reference sequence). 15 amino acids form the CDR3, both terminal residues included. CDR3: CTSSYGGSSNQPRHV.

For this clonotype: One end of the junction varies from germline; a read error may be responsible. The V gene is TRBV30, the J gene TRBJ2-1; TRBD1 matches at 8 bases. CDR3 size: 16 residues. The germline V gene has CDR1 GTSNPN and CDR2 SVGIG (reference sequence). The chain's CDR3 is CVWRWGQATFGSEQFF. Written as DNA, the CDR3 is TGTGTCTGGAGGTGGGGACAGGCGACATTTGGCTCTGAGCAGTTCTTC.